This is a list of T cell receptor beta chains from one sample in a study of blood T cell repertoires in COVID-19. Profiling relied on immunoSEQ multiplex PCR, and the TCRdb table lists in-frame clones only, not all of them. The repertoire holds approximately 290,000 clones, with 87% as singletons. The specimen was peripheral blood. The origin of the receptors is a man younger than 35 with active or convalescent COVID-19. Both conserved end residues are part of each CDR3. A D gene is named only where the DNA matches it firmly. Expanded clones get a size class; other rows say once, few or many, or leave the size out.

v_call: TRBV4-1; cdr3_length: 17; j_call: TRBJ1-5; d_call: NA; clone_size: NA; cdr3_nt: TGCGCCAGCAGCCAAGATGGGGCAGCCTATAGCAATCAGCCCCAGCATTTT; cdr3_aa: CASSQDGAAYSNQPQHF
v_call: TRBV5-6; cdr3_length: 17; j_call: TRBJ2-2; d_call: TRBD1; clone_size: NA; cdr3_nt: TGTGCCAGCAGCGAACCCACAGGGGCATTGAACACCGGGGAGCTGTTTTTT; cdr3_aa: CASSEPTGALNTGELFF
v_call: TRBV5-1; cdr3_length: 15; j_call: TRBJ2-7; d_call: NA; clone_size: NA; cdr3_nt: TGCGCCAGCAGCTTGGAAGCTAGCCGGCTTTACGAGCAGTACTTC; cdr3_aa: CASSLEASRLYEQYF
v_call: TRBV2; cdr3_length: 11; j_call: TRBJ2-1; d_call: NA; clone_size: NA; cdr3_nt: TGTGCCAGCGGGGGGTACAATGAGCAGTTCTTC; cdr3_aa: CASGGYNEQFF
v_call: TRBV11-2; cdr3_length: 12; j_call: TRBJ1-2; d_call: NA; clone_size: NA; cdr3_nt: TGTGCCAGCAGCACACAGGCCGCTGGCTACACCTTC; cdr3_aa: CASSTQAAGYTF
v_call: TRBV21-1; cdr3_length: 15; j_call: TRBJ1-4; d_call: NA; clone_size: NA; cdr3_nt: TGTGCCAGCAGCACGGGGACAGGGAAGAATGAAAAACTGTTTTTT; cdr3_aa: CASSTGTGKNEKLFF
v_call: TRBV19; cdr3_length: 15; j_call: TRBJ1-5; d_call: NA; clone_size: NA; cdr3_nt: TGTGCCAGTAGTATAGATTGGGGGGTGGATCAGCCCCAGCATTTT; cdr3_aa: CASSIDWGVDQPQHF
v_call: TRBV27; cdr3_length: 15; j_call: TRBJ2-3; d_call: TRBD2; clone_size: NA; cdr3_nt: TGTGCCAGCAGTTTATCGGGCGGGAGGGGTGGTACGCAGTATTTT; cdr3_aa: CASSLSGGRGGTQYF
v_call: TRBV11-2; cdr3_length: 16; j_call: TRBJ1-6; d_call: NA; clone_size: few; cdr3_nt: TGTGCCAGCAGCCTAAGTGATAGCTCCTATAATTCACCCCTCCACTTT; cdr3_aa: CASSLSDSSYNSPLHF
v_call: TRBV5-1; cdr3_length: 13; j_call: TRBJ2-5; d_call: NA; clone_size: NA; cdr3_nt: TGCGCCAGCAGCTTGGCGGGGAAAGAGACCCAGTACTTC; cdr3_aa: CASSLAGKETQYF
v_call: TRBV5-4; cdr3_length: 15; j_call: TRBJ2-3; d_call: TRBD2; clone_size: NA; cdr3_nt: TGTGCCAGCAGCCGCGGGGGGCGGGTCACAGATACGCAGTATTTT; cdr3_aa: CASSRGGRVTDTQYF
v_call: TRBV27; cdr3_length: 15; j_call: TRBJ2-3; d_call: NA; clone_size: NA; cdr3_nt: TGTGCCAGCAGTTTATCGGGCAGGAGGACAGATACGCAGTATTTT; cdr3_aa: CASSLSGRRTDTQYF
v_call: TRBV14; cdr3_length: 13; j_call: TRBJ1-1; d_call: NA; clone_size: NA; cdr3_nt: TGTGCCAGCAGGGGGGGGAAAGGGACTGAAGCTTTCTTT; cdr3_aa: CASRGGKGTEAFF
v_call: TRBV28; cdr3_length: 12; j_call: TRBJ1-5; d_call: NA; clone_size: few; cdr3_nt: TGTGCCACCACTTCCCATAATCAGCCCCAGCATTTT; cdr3_aa: CATTSHNQPQHF
v_call: TRBV11-1; cdr3_length: 16; j_call: TRBJ2-1; d_call: NA; clone_size: once; cdr3_nt: TGTGCCAGCAGCAGAATCCAAGCGGATCCCGATAATGAGCAGTTCTTC; cdr3_aa: CASSRIQADPDNEQFF